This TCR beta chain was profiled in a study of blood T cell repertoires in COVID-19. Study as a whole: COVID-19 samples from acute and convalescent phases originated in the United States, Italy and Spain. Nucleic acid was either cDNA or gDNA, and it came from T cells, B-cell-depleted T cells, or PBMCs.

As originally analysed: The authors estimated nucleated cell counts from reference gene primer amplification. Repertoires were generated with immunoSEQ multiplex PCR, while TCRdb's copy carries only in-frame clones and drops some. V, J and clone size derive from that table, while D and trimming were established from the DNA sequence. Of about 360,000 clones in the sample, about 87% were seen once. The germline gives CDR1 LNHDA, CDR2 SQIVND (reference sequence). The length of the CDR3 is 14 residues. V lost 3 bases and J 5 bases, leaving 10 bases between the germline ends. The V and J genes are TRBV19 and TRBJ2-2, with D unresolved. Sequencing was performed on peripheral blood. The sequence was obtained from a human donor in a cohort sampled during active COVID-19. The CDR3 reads CASSIQTGTGELFF. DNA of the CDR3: TGTGCCAGTAGTATCCAGACCGGGACCGGGGAGCTGTTTTTT.